This T cell receptor (beta chain) was identified in a study of human T cells and chemical hapten exposure. Study background: Enrolled patients were predominantly female and had alopecia areata, totalis or universalis.

Many counts were recorded for this clonotype. TCRdb processed the RACE reads anew with MiXCR; each CDR3 protein has one entry. The data show 100,000 to 150,000 distinct CDR3 sequences, approximately 10% seen once. As for time point: patch test 3, about 24 weeks after DPC sensitization. Treatment meaning: therapeutic diphenylcyclopropenone sensitization with weekly scalp DPC. This sequence originates from a woman aged 45-60 years with alopecia areata. Some clones in this sample may be carry-over from other donors' samples. The input for sequencing was whole blood, taken in connection with sensitization to the hapten diphenylcyclopropenone (DPC).

This CDR3 reads CASSSISGVGTDTQYF. CDR3 sequence (DNA): TGTGCCAGCAGCTCCATTAGCGGCGTCGGCACAGATACGCAGTATTTT. The gene calls are TRBV7-9 and TRBJ2-3; TRBD2 might be the D (6 bases). The CDR3 sequence is 16 residues long. The germline V and J ends were trimmed by 4 bases and 1 base, with 15 bases remaining between them. Germline CDR1 is SEHNR and CDR2 is FQNEAQ (reference sequence).